The T cell receptor beta chain under discussion was sequenced for a study of T cells in Graves' hyperthyroidism and ophthalmopathy. CDR3 length: 15 amino acids. Trimming removed 3 bases at V and 0 bases at J, with 10 bases between. CDR1 SGHTA and CDR2 FQGNSA come from the germline V gene. RNA transcripts gave rise to amplified TCR beta CDR3 regions. HTBI primers were the set used in a first-round RT-PCR of the TCR CDR3. Using its own MiXCR run on the multiplex PCR reads, TCRdb lists one record per CDR3 protein. The table includes 350,000 to 450,000 distinct CDR3 sequences, approximately 15% detected once. This clonotype showed up many times.

The V call is TRBV7-2, the J call TRBJ2-3; no definite D call. This TCR derives from a woman aged 55-70 years with Graves' hyperthyroidism. Material for sequencing was blood. The CDR3 region has the DNA TGTGCCAGCAGCTTGTCTGTCACTAGCACAGATACGCAGTATTTT. Translating gives CASSLSVTSTDTQYF.